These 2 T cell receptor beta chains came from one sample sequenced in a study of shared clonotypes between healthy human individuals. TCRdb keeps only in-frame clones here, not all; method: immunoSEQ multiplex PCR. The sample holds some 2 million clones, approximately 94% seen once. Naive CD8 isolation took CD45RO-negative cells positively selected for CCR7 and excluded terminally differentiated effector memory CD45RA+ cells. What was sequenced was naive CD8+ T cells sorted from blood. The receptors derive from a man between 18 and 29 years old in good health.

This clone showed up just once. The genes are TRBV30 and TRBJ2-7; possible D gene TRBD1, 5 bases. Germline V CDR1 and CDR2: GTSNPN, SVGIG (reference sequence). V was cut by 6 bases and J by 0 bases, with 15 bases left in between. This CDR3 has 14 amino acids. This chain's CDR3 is CACAVQGSSYEQYF. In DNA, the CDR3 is TGTGCCTGTGCGGTCCAGGGAAGCTCCTACGAGCAGTACTTC.

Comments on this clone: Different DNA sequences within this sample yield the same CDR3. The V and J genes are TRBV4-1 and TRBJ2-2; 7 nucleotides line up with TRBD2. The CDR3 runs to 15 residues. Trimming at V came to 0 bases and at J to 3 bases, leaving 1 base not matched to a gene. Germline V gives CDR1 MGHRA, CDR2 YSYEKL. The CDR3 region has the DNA TGCGCCAGCAGCCAAGAACGGGGGGACACCGGGGAGCTGTTTTTT. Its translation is CASSQERGDTGELFF.